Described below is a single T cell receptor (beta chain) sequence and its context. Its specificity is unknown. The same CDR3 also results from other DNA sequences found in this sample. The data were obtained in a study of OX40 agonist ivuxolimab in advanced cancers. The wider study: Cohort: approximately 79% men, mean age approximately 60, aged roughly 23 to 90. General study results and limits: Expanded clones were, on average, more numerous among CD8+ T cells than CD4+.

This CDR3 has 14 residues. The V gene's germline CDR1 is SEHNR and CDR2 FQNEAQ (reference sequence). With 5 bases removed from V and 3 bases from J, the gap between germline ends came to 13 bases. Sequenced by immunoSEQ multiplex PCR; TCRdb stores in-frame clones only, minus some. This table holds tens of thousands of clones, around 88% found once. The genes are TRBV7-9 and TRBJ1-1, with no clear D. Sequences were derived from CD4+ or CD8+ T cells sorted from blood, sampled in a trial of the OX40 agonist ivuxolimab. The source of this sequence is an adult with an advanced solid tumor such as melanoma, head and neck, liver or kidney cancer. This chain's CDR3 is CASSLTGRDTEAFF. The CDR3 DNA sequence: TGTGCCAGCAGCCTGACGGGGAGGGACACTGAAGCTTTCTTT.